This paragraph covers one T cell receptor beta chain sequence. Its antigen remains unknown. The entry originates in a study of T cell responses to AZD1222 COVID-19 vaccine. Overall study results and limits: Nearly half of unique spike-specific TCRs reportedly avoided B.1.351 and B.1.1.7 mutated regions.

The repertoire was sequenced with immunoSEQ multiplex PCR; TCRdb's copy has only in-frame clones and lacks some. The sample includes 57,000 or so clones, around 85% seen only once; the top ten take under 25%. The receptor was derived from an adult in good health. Sequenced here: peripheral blood, sampled on day 0 of MenACWY control vaccination.

CDR3 sequence (DNA): TGTGCCAGCAGTTCCGGGGATACGCAGTATTTT. Translating it yields CASSSGDTQYF. J is TRBJ2-3 and V is TRBV27, with D hard to call. Germline V CDR1 and CDR2: MNHEY, SMNVEV (reference sequence). V gave up 4 bases and J gave up 6 bases, with 5 bases separating them. This CDR3 is built from 11 residues.